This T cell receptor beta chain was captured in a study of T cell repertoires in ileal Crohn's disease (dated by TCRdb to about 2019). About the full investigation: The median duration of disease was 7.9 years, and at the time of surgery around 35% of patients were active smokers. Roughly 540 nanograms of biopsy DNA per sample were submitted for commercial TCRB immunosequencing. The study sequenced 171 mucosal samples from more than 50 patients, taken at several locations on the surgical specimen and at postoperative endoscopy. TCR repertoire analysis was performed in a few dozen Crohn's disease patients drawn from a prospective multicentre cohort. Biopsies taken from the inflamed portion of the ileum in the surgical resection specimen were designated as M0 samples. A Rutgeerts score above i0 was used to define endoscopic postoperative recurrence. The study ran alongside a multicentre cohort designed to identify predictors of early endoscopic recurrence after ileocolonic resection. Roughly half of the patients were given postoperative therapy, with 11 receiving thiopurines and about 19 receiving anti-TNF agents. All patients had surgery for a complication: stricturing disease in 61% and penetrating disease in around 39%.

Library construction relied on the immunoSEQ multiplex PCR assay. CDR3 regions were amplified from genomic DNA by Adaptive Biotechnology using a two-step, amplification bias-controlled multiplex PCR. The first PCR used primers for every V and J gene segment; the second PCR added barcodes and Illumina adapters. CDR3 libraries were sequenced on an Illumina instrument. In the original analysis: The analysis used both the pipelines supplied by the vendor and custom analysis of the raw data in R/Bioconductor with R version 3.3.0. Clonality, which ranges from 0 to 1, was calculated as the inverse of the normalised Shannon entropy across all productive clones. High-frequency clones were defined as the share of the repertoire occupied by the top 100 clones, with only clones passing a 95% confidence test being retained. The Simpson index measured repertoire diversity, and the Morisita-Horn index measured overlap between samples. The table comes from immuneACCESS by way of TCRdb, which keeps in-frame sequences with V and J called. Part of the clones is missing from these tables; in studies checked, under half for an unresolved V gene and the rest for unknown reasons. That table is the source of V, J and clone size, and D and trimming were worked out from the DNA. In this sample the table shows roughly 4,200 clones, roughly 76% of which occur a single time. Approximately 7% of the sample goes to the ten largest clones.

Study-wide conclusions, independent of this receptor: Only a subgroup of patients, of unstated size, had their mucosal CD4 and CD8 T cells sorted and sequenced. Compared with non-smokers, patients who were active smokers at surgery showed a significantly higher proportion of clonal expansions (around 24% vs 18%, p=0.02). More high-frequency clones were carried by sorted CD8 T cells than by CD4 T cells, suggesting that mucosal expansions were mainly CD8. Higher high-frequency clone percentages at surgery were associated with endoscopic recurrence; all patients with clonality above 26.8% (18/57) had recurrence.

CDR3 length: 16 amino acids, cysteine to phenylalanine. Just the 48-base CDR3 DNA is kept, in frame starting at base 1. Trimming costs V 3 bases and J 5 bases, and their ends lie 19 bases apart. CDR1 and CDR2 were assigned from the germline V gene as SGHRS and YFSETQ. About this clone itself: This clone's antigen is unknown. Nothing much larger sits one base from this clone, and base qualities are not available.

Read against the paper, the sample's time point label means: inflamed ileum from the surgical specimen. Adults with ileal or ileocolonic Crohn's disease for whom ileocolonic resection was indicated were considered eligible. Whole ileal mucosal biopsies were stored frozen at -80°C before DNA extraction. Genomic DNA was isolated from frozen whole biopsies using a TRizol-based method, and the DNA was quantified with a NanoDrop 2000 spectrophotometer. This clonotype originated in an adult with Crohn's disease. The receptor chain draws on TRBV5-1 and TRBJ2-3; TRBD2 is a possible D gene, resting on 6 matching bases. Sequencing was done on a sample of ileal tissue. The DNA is TGCGCCAGCAGCTCATCCGGGACTCTGCGCGAAGATACGCAGTATTTT. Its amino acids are CASSSSGTLREDTQYF.